Each of the 23 T cell receptor beta chains below was sequenced from the same sample in a study of blood T cell repertoires in COVID-19. Clones were read by immunoSEQ multiplex PCR, and TCRdb kept only the in-frame ones, dropping some. The sample has about 240,000 clones; about 90% are singletons. Material for sequencing was PBMCs or T cells enriched from blood (not recorded which). The receptors were sampled from a woman aged 35 to 49 with acute COVID-19.

CDR3 loop: CASSRPGLAGIEQYF. Here the CDR3 DNA reads TGTGCCAGCAGCCGCCCGGGACTAGCGGGAATCGAGCAGTACTTC. The chain carries TRBV27 and TRBJ2-7; 13 bases fit TRBD2. The CDR3 consists of 15 residues. The V gene's germline CDR1 is MNHEY and CDR2 SMNVEV (reference sequence). Trimming cost V 6 bases and J 6 bases; bases outside gene matches: 8.

V is TRBV7-9 and J is TRBJ1-3; D gene unclear. V lost 4 bases and J 7 bases, leaving 17 bases between the germline ends. The CDR3 length is 15 residues. CDR1 and CDR2 from the germline V gene are SEHNR and FQNEAQ (reference sequence). CDR3 sequence reads: CASSSPVYSLNTIYF. The DNA for the CDR3 is TGTGCCAGCAGCTCCCCCGTTTACAGTCTGAACACCATATATTTT.

This clone appeared once. DNA for the CDR3: TGCAGCGTTGAATTTGGCAGGGTCCACGAGCAGTACTTC. Protein sequence: CSVEFGRVHEQYF. This chain uses TRBV29-1 with TRBJ2-7, with a possible D match to TRBD1 (5 bases). The CDR3 length is 13 residues. The germline gives CDR1 SQVTM, CDR2 ANQGSEA. V was trimmed by 2 bases and J by 5 bases, leaving 13 bases between them.

The rearrangement links TRBV5-8 to TRBJ1-4; weak D call: TRBD1 (5 bases). Trimming took 0 bases from V and 4 from J, leaving 13 bases between them. This CDR3 spans 16 amino acids. Per germline, CDR1 SGHTS and CDR2 YDEGEE. The CDR3 is CASSLVTDRFNEKLFF. For the CDR3, the DNA is TGTGCCAGCAGCTTGGTGACAGACCGATTTAATGAAAAACTGTTTTTT.

This rearrangement joins TRBV5-5 to TRBJ2-3; possibly TRBD2 for D (7 bases). CDR3 size: 14 residues. CDR1 and CDR2 (germline): SGHKS, YYEKEE (reference sequence). V lost 4 bases to trimming and J lost 5 bases, with 14 bases between them. The CDR3 sequence: CASSPAGGQDTQYF. CDR3 coding DNA: TGTGCCAGCAGCCCGGCCGGGGGGCAAGATACGCAGTATTTT. Full variable domain (rest looked up from reference TRBV5-5 and TRBJ2-3): DAGVTQSPTHLIKTRGQQVTLRCSPISGHKSVSWYQQVLGQGPQFIFQYYEKEERGRGNFPDRFSARQFPNYSSELNVNALLLGDSALYLCASSPAGGQDTQYFGPGTRLTVL.

The CDR3 reads CASSPAGGPYEQYF. The CDR3 nucleotides are TGTGCCAGCAGCCCAGCGGGTGGGCCCTACGAGCAGTACTTC. The chain employs TRBV3-1 (or the pseudogene TRBV3-2) and TRBJ2-7; tentatively, D is TRBD2 (6 bases). Trimming pared 4 bases from V and 2 bases from J, leaving 12 bases between. Germline V gene data show CDR1 as LGHDT and CDR2 as YNNKEL (reference sequence). This CDR3 is built from 14 residues.

The V call is TRBV10-1, the J call TRBJ2-3; D may be TRBD2 (6 bases). The CDR3 runs 14 residues. CDR1 is WNHNN, CDR2 SYGVQD, per germline (reference sequence). V was clipped by 4 bases and J by 4 bases, with 12 bases between them. CDR3 DNA: TGCGCCAGCAGTGCTGGGGAGGTAGCAGATACGCAGTATTTT. Residues: CASSAGEVADTQYF.

The V gene is TRBV2, the J gene TRBJ2-3, with D possibly matching TRBD2 (7 bases). V gave up 8 bases and J gave up 4 bases, with 16 bases separating them. Germline CDR1 SNHLY, CDR2 FYNNEI. The CDR3 runs to 14 residues. CDR3 coding DNA: TGTGCCAGCGCGCGGGGGCGCCTCTCAGATACGCAGTATTTT. Protein: CASARGRLSDTQYF.

V is TRBV11-2 and J is TRBJ2-7; 11 bases line up with TRBD2. V shed 0 bases, J shed 2 bases, and the junction held 6 bases outside the gene matches. CDR3 length: 17 residues. Germline V gene lookup returns CDR1 SGHAT and CDR2 FQNNGV. CDR3 region: CASSLEHGTSGAYEQYF. CDR3 DNA: TGTGCCAGCAGCTTAGAACACGGGACTAGCGGTGCCTACGAGCAGTACTTC.

The V gene is TRBV30, the J gene TRBJ2-7; the D is unclear. With 5 bases removed from V and 5 bases from J, the gap between germline ends came to 22 bases. Germline V gene data show CDR1 as GTSNPN and CDR2 as SVGIG (reference sequence). There are 15 residues in the CDR3. The CDR3 is CAWARHRPRPNEQYF. The CDR3 DNA reads as TGTGCCTGGGCCCGACATCGACCCCGGCCCAACGAGCAGTACTTC.

CDR3 amino acids: CATSQREGYEQYF. The CDR3 DNA follows: TGTGCCACCAGTCAGCGGGAGGGCTACGAGCAGTACTTC. J is TRBJ2-7 and V is TRBV24-1; 10 nucleotides line up with TRBD2. J gave up 3 bases and V 6 bases, and 1 base lay outside the gene matches. The CDR3 is made up of 13 amino acids. The germline V gene has CDR1 KGHDR and CDR2 SFDVKD.

CDR3 in DNA: TGCGCCAGCAGGCGGGAGGGCCGGGTTTTCCACCAAGAGACCCAGTACTTC. It specifies CASRREGRVFHQETQYF. This rearrangement joins TRBV5-1 to TRBJ2-5; 9 nucleotides line up with TRBD2. The CDR3 runs 17 residues. V lost 5 bases to trimming and J lost 0 bases; unmatched junction nucleotides: 11. The germline V gene has CDR1 SGHRS and CDR2 YFSETQ.

Comments on this clone: One end of the junction does not line up with germline, which may come from a read error. The chain uses TRBV2 and TRBJ1-5; possible D gene TRBD1, 6 bases. The CDR3 runs to 16 residues. Germline V gene data show CDR1 as SNHLY and CDR2 as FYNNEI. The CDR3 spells CASREGGRRANQPQHF. The CDR3 region has the DNA TGTGCCAGCAGGGAAGGGGGAAGGAGGGCTAATCAGCCCCAGCATTTT.

This chain links TRBV7-8 with TRBJ2-3; D is perhaps TRBD1 (6 bases). Germline V CDR1 and CDR2: SGHVS, FQNEAQ. The CDR3 length is 14 residues. V was pared by 5 bases and J by 2 bases, with 11 bases between. The CDR3 region is CASSRGTTTDTQYF. The CDR3 DNA reads TGTGCCAGCAGCCGAGGGACAACCACAGATACGCAGTATTTT.

This clone was observed once. This rearrangement joins TRBV3-1 (or the pseudogene TRBV3-2) to TRBJ2-2; 14 positions match TRBD2. Germline trimming cut 5 bases from V and 8 bases from J; bases unmatched to any gene: 13. CDR1 and CDR2 from the germline V gene are LGHDT and YNNKEL (reference sequence). The CDR3 totals 18 residues. CDR3: CASSNKPGTSGSTGELFF. CDR3 coding DNA: TGTGCCAGCAGCAATAAACCGGGGACTAGCGGGAGTACGGGGGAGCTGTTTTTT.

The J gene is TRBJ1-5, the V gene TRBV2, with D perhaps matching TRBD1 (6 bases). The CDR3 consists of 15 residues. Trimming took 6 bases from V and 2 from J, leaving 14 bases between them. Germline-derived CDR1 and CDR2 are SNHLY and FYNNEI. CDR3: CASSVGGARNQPQHF. CDR3 bases: TGTGCCAGCAGCGTAGGGGGGGCTCGCAATCAGCCCCAGCATTTT.

CDR3 protein: CASSYQTPGNEQFF. The CDR3 nucleotides read TGTGCCAGCAGTTACCAAACCCCGGGAAATGAGCAGTTCTTC. This chain joins TRBV6-2 or TRBV6-3 and TRBJ2-1, with TRBD2 as a possible D gene (5 bases). Germline CDR1 reads MNHEY; CDR2 reads SVGEGT. This CDR3 spans 14 amino acids. V was pared by 2 bases and J by 7 bases, with 12 bases between.

V usage is TRBV28 and J usage is TRBJ2-5, with D possibly matching TRBD1 (5 bases). V was trimmed by 6 bases and J by 1 base, leaving 9 bases between them. Germline CDR1 and CDR2: MDHEN and SYDVKM. The CDR3 loop spans 13 amino acids. In nucleotides, the CDR3 is TGTGCCAGCAGCCTACAGGTCCAAGAGACCCAGTACTTC. Translated: CASSLQVQETQYF.

This clone was seen a few times. The CDR3 spells CASSSRTSGRVDTQYF. CDR3 sequence (DNA): TGTGCCAGCAGCTCCCGGACTAGCGGGAGGGTAGATACGCAGTATTTT. The chain combines TRBV11-1 with TRBJ2-3; 15 bases align to TRBD2. V was pared by 4 bases and J by 5 bases, with 4 bases of the junction left unmatched. Germline V lookup: CDR1 SGHAT, CDR2 FQDESV (reference sequence). The CDR3 is 16 amino acids.

V usage is TRBV7-8 and J usage is TRBJ2-5; D may be TRBD1 (7 bases). The V and J ends lost 6 bases and 3 bases respectively, with 11 bases between them. The CDR3 loop spans 13 amino acids. Germline CDR1 reads SGHVS; CDR2 reads FQNEAQ. This CDR3 reads CASRGGGKETQYF. The CDR3 DNA reads TGTGCCAGCAGAGGAGGGGGCAAAGAGACCCAGTACTTC.

The V call is TRBV7-3, the J call TRBJ2-2, with 9 bases identical to TRBD1. Germline V gene lookup returns CDR1 SGHTA and CDR2 FQGTGA. V shed 5 bases and J 4 bases; nucleotides not matched to a gene: 5. This CDR3 contains 15 residues. The CDR3 region has the DNA TGTGCCAGCAGCAGGACAGGGGCGTTCACCGGGGAGCTGTTTTTT. This sequence encodes CASSRTGAFTGELFF.

The chain couples TRBV7-8 to TRBJ2-2, with 10 bases aligning to TRBD2. The CDR3 contains 16 residues. The V and J ends lost 5 bases and 4 bases, in that order; junction bases with no gene match: 7. Germline assignment: CDR1 SGHVS and CDR2 FQNEAQ. DNA of the CDR3: TGTGCCAGCAGCCTCGTGACTAGCGGGCCCACCGGGGAGCTGTTTTTT. It encodes CASSLVTSGPTGELFF.

The V call is TRBV3-1 (or the pseudogene TRBV3-2), the J call TRBJ2-7; 7 bases line up with TRBD1. CDR1 and CDR2 from the germline V gene are LGHDT and YNNKEL (reference sequence). The CDR3 extends over 14 amino acids. J gave up 1 base and V 2 bases, and 2 bases lay outside the gene matches. This CDR3 reads CASSQQGVSYEQYF. In nucleotides, the CDR3 is TGTGCCAGCAGCCAACAGGGGGTATCCTACGAGCAGTACTTC.